The T cell receptor beta chain under discussion was sequenced for a study of post-analysis software for immune sequencing data. For the study at large: The study covered relapsing-remitting, secondary progressive and progressive-relapsing courses of multiple sclerosis. Study findings and constraints: When the samples were clustered directly with F measure, those that had been prepared in the same batch showed strong co-clustering. Comparison of patients with controls showed five TRBV segments more frequent in patients, TRBV5-6, TRBV5-1 and TRBV20-1 among them. Controls showed significantly higher normalized Chao1 diversity than did multiple sclerosis patients.

A word on this clonotype: Its target is not known.

Germline CDR1 is MGHRA and CDR2 is YSYEKL. This CDR3 is built from 15 residues. cDNA libraries of TCR beta carried unique molecular identifiers. T cells numbering 1 to 10 million yielded cDNA molecules that totaled approximately 500,000. TCRdb reanalysed the PCR reads using MiXCR and keeps one entry per CDR3 protein. The table lists about 460,000 distinct CDR3 sequences, approximately 45% of them singletons. This clonotype was obtained from a girl between 5 and 17 years old with multiple sclerosis. This chain uses TRBV4-1 with TRBJ2-4; 7 bases match TRBD1. The better agreement between TRBJ2-7 and the DNA end casts doubt on the J call. Specimen: blood. DNA for the CDR3: TGCGCCAGCAGCCAAGTGGTGACAGGGTCCCACGAGCAGTACTTC. It translates to CASSQVVTGSHEQYF.